This T cell receptor (beta chain) was identified in a study of blood T cell repertoires in COVID-19. Study summary: Material from acute and convalescent COVID-19 was sourced from the United States, Italy and Spain.

The authors' processing: Reference gene primer amplification yielded estimated nucleated cell counts. The data were produced by immunoSEQ multiplex PCR, yet TCRdb's version contains in-frame clones alone and is incomplete. V, J and clone size are taken as reported in that table, and D and trimming were inferred from the DNA itself. The sample holds around 26,000 clones, 80% to 85% seen once. CDR1 SNHLY and CDR2 FYNNEI come from the germline V gene. V gave up 8 bases and J gave up 5 bases, with 4 bases separating them. The CDR3 covers 10 residues. The sample comprised peripheral blood. This clonotype was sampled from a human donor in a cohort sampled during active COVID-19. The rearrangement links TRBV2 to TRBJ2-1, with D uncertain. CDR3: CASGDNEQFF. The CDR3 DNA follows: TGTGCCAGCGGAGACAATGAGCAGTTCTTC.